The clone carrying this T cell receptor (beta chain) came up a few times. No antigen is known for it. Each CDR3 protein gets one entry after TCRdb re-called the RT-PCR reads with MiXCR. Of hundreds of thousands of distinct CDR3 sequences in the sample, about 15% were seen once. The sample is drawn from a study of response to subunit inactivated influenza vaccine. Overall study findings and caveats: Only a handful of new T cells, the authors suggested, are recruited with each seasonal influenza vaccination.

The V end lost 2 bases, the J end lost 3 bases, and 11 bases lay between the germline ends. This CDR3 region has 15 residues. The sequenced sample was PBMCs from blood, obtained approximately 13 days after vaccination. The V gene is TRBV12-3 or TRBV12-4, the J gene TRBJ2-1, with a possible D match to TRBD2 (5 bases). The clonotype comes from a man aged 50-60 years who received an inactivated influenza vaccine. Here the CDR3 DNA reads TGTGCCAGCAGTTTAAGGTCGGACTTCTACAATGAGCAGTTCTTC. Its protein product is CASSLRSDFYNEQFF.